This T cell receptor (beta chain) originates from a study of T cell changes during pregnancy in multiple sclerosis. The trim removed 6 bases at V and 3 bases at J, leaving 0 bases unmatched. CDR1 and CDR2 from the germline V gene are MNHEY and SMNVEV (reference sequence). The CDR3 is made up of 13 amino acids. The data were produced by immunoSEQ multiplex PCR, yet TCRdb's version contains in-frame clones alone and is incomplete. This sample has fewer than 50,000 clones, with about 90% found just once. The sequence derives from a female donor in good health, enrolled as a control in a pregnancy study. The chain carries TRBV27 and TRBJ2-3; 10 nucleotides match TRBD2. The starting material was peripheral blood, obtained in the second trimester of pregnancy. CDR3 in DNA: TGTGCCAGCAGACTAGCGGGGACAGATACGCAGTATTTT. It yields the protein CASRLAGTDTQYF.